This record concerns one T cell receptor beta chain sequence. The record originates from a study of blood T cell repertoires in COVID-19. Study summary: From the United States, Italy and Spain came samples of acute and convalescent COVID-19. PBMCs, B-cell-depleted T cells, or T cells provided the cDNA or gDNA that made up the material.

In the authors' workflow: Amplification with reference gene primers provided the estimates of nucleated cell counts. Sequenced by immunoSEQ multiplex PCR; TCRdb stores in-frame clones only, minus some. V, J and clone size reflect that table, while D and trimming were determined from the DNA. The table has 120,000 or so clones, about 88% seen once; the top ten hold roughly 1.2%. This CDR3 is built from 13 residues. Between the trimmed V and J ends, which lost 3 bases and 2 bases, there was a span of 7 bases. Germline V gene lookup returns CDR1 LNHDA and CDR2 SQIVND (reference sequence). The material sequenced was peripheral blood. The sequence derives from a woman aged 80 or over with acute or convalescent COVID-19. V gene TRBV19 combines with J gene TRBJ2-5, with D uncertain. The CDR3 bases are TGTGCCAGTAGTATGGGCCATCAAGAGACCCAGTACTTC. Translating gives CASSMGHQETQYF.